The next 17 T cell receptor beta chains were all read from a single sample in a study of T-cell reconstitution after alpha-beta-depleted transplantation in children. TCRbeta library preparation incorporated unique molecular identifiers. TCRdb called the PCR reads again in MiXCR, with one record for every CDR3 protein. The repertoire holds approximately 240,000 distinct CDR3 sequences, under 9.5% seen once, with over 5% in the top ten. Source: PBMCs from the stem cell graft donor, taken from the stem cell graft. These receptors were taken from a human donor who donated a stem cell graft to a child with acute lymphoblastic leukemia.

Ten or more counts support this clonotype. The rearrangement joins TRBV29-1 to TRBJ2-5; possible D gene TRBD1, 5 bases. CDR1 and CDR2 from the germline V gene are SQVTM and ANQGSEA. The CDR3 totals 13 residues. Trimming took off 7 bases at V and 2 bases at J, with 14 bases between the two ends. This CDR3 is CSAAQGRQETQYF. The CDR3 nucleotides are TGCAGCGCGGCTCAGGGAAGGCAAGAGACCCAGTACTTC.

This clonotype was recorded many times. The chain combines TRBV20-1 with TRBJ2-7, with 10 bases identical to TRBD2. Looked up from germline, CDR1 is DFQATT and CDR2 is SNEGSKA (reference sequence). V trimming: 4 bases; J trimming: 0 bases; junction bases outside the gene matches: 9. The CDR3 spans 16 residues. The DNA for the CDR3 is TGCAGTGCTATTCTTCCCACTAGCGGGGACTCCTACGAGCAGTACTTC. Its translation is CSAILPTSGDSYEQYF.

This clonotype has a count of ten or more. CDR3 loop: CASTIAPSSGNTEAFF. The CDR3 nucleotides read TGTGCCAGCACGATCGCCCCGAGTTCGGGGAACACTGAAGCTTTCTTT. The chain combines TRBV6-5 with TRBJ1-1; unclear D gene. The CDR3 sequence is 16 residues long. Between the trimmed V and J ends, which lost 7 bases and 1 base, there was a span of 19 bases. Germline CDR1 MNHEY, CDR2 SVGAGI.

The chain employs TRBV30 and TRBJ2-1; TRBD1 agrees at 8 bases. Germline CDR1 reads GTSNPN; CDR2 reads SVGIG (reference sequence). The CDR3 has 17 residues. The ends lost 1 base at V and 1 base at J; junction bases unmatched: 9. CDR3 coding DNA: TGTGCCTGGAGTGCGACAGGGGTCTCAGGGTCCTACAATGAGCAGTTCTTC. The encoded protein is CAWSATGVSGSYNEQFF.

The V gene is TRBV15, the J gene TRBJ2-2; 10 nucleotides line up with TRBD1. CDR3 size: 14 residues. Germline assignment: CDR1 LNHNV and CDR2 YYDKDF (reference sequence). Germline trimming cut 3 bases from V and 6 bases from J; bases unmatched to any gene: 1. The CDR3 reads CATSRGTGAGELFF. The CDR3 DNA reads as TGTGCCACCAGCAGGGGGACAGGGGCCGGGGAGCTGTTTTTT.

This clonotype was observed many times. The chain recombines TRBV20-1 with TRBJ2-1; 7 positions match TRBD2. Germline trimming cut 5 bases from V and 8 bases from J; bases unmatched to any gene: 6. The CDR3 is 12 amino acids. Per the germline V gene, CDR1 is DFQATT and CDR2 is SNEGSKA (reference sequence). CDR3 region: CSADGLVDEQFF. The CDR3 coding sequence is TGCAGTGCTGATGGACTAGTTGATGAGCAGTTCTTC.

Remarks on this clonotype: This could be a read error, since a much larger clone is one nucleotide away. This rearrangement joins TRBV20-1 to TRBJ1-2; D is unresolved. Trimming cost V 8 bases and J 5 bases, with 21 bases left between them. CDR1 is DFQATT and CDR2 is SNEGSKA in the germline V gene (reference sequence). CDR3 size: 14 residues. The CDR3 region is CSSYTRTDLYGYTF. The CDR3 nucleotides are TGCAGTTCCTACACCCGGACGGACCTTTATGGCTACACCTTC.

This clonotype has a handful of counts. The chain has TRBV2 and TRBJ2-7, with 7 nucleotides matching TRBD1. Trimming cost V 6 bases and J 6 bases; bases outside gene matches: 11. The CDR3 runs to 14 residues. Germline V gene data show CDR1 as SNHLY and CDR2 as FYNNEI. Here the CDR3 reads CASRISGTVSEQYF. The CDR3 DNA reads TGTGCCAGCAGAATATCCGGGACAGTTTCCGAGCAGTACTTC.

This clonotype was counted a few times. The J gene is TRBJ2-1, the V gene TRBV12-3 or TRBV12-4; D possibly uses TRBD1 or TRBD2 (5 bases each). This CDR3 spans 13 amino acids. The ends were cut back, 7 bases at V and 9 bases at J, with 16 bases in the middle. CDR3 sequence: CASTRVGGGEQFF. The CDR3 DNA is TGTGCCAGCACCCGCGTTGGGGGTGGTGAGCAGTTCTTC.

This clonotype was seen many times. The chain combines TRBV27 with TRBJ2-3, with 9 bases aligning to TRBD1. There are 16 residues in the CDR3. The V and J ends lost 5 bases and 5 bases, in that order; junction bases with no gene match: 11. Germline CDR1 and CDR2: MNHEY and SMNVEV (reference sequence). The CDR3 sequence: CASSLPGQGREDTQYF. CDR3 nucleotides: TGTGCCAGCAGTCTTCCGGGACAGGGTAGGGAAGATACGCAGTATTTT.

In nucleotides, the CDR3 is TGTGCCAGCAGTAGACGGACTAGCGGGACCACAGATACGCAGTATTTT. Translating it yields CASSRRTSGTTDTQYF. This chain joins TRBV12-3 or TRBV12-4 and TRBJ2-3; the match to TRBD2 covers 12 bases. The J segment lost 2 bases and the V segment lost 5 bases, leaving 5 bases of the junction unmatched. The CDR3 is 16 amino acids.

This clonotype has a handful of counts. The chain carries TRBV12-3 or TRBV12-4 and TRBJ1-6, with TRBD1 identical over 10 bases. Germline trimming cut 6 bases from V and 10 bases from J; bases unmatched to any gene: 6. The CDR3 contains 14 residues. The CDR3 protein is CASRGQGTPSPLHF. The CDR3 DNA is TGTGCCAGCAGGGGACAGGGGACCCCCTCACCCCTCCACTTT.

This clonotype was seen at least ten times. The chain combines TRBV29-1 with TRBJ2-2; a possible D gene is TRBD2 (5 bases). This CDR3 comprises 11 residues. The germline V gene has CDR1 SQVTM and CDR2 ANQGSEA. V was pared by 6 bases and J by 5 bases, with 7 bases between. CDR3 loop: CSVSGTGELFF. In DNA form, the CDR3 reads TGCAGCGTATCGGGAACCGGGGAGCTGTTTTTT.

The chain carries TRBV5-1 and TRBJ2-2, with D perhaps matching TRBD1 (6 bases). Trimming removed 0 bases from V and 0 bases from J, with 9 bases in between. The germline CDR1 and CDR2 sequences are SGHRS and YFSETQ. The CDR3 length is 16 residues. The CDR3 coding sequence is TGCGCCAGCAGCTTGGCAAGGGACACGAACACCGGGGAGCTGTTTTTT. This codes for CASSLARDTNTGELFF.

This clonotype was observed a few times. This rearrangement joins TRBV6-4 to TRBJ2-3, with 9 bases matching TRBD2. Germline loops: CDR1 MRHNA, CDR2 SNTAGT. J was trimmed by 2 bases and V by 3 bases; bases with no gene match: 6. The CDR3 spans 16 residues. The CDR3 here is CASSEGAGGYTDTQYF. The CDR3 DNA reads as TGTGCCAGCAGTGAGGGAGCGGGGGGCTACACAGATACGCAGTATTTT.

This clonotype was observed a few times. The chain is built from TRBV7-2 and TRBJ2-1; D may be TRBD2 (6 bases). This CDR3 has 17 residues. Between the trimmed V and J ends, which lost 1 base and 4 bases, there was a span of 17 bases. The germline CDR1 and CDR2 sequences are SGHTA and FQGNSA. Here the CDR3 DNA reads TGTGCCAGCAGCTTAGTATTTGGGACTCTTGAATACAATGAGCAGTTCTTC. Its translation: CASSLVFGTLEYNEQFF.

Many counts were recorded for this clonotype. The chain uses TRBV10-3 and TRBJ2-3; D not certain. V lost 3 bases and J lost 9, with 7 bases in between. Germline loops: CDR1 ENHRY, CDR2 SYGVKD. The CDR3 consists of 11 residues. In DNA form, the CDR3 reads TGTGCCATCAGTGATTTAGGGACGCAGTATTTT. Its protein product is CAISDLGTQYF.